The 10 T cell receptor beta chains below come from one sample, sequenced in a study of Tregs in tolerant kidney transplant recipients. The repertoire was sequenced with immunoSEQ multiplex PCR; TCRdb's copy has only in-frame clones and lacks some. The repertoire includes 90,000 to 120,000 clones, around 87% of them detected once, and around 0.35% sits in the top ten. The starting material was CD4+ T cells from blood, obtained before the transplant. The receptors were gathered from a human donor who received a combined kidney and bone marrow transplant.

The chain couples TRBV28 to TRBJ2-2, with 7 bases that match TRBD2. Germline lookup yields CDR1 MDHEN and CDR2 SYDVKM. The length of the CDR3 is 15 residues. The trim removed 3 bases at V and 6 bases at J, leaving 7 bases unmatched. In DNA form, the CDR3 reads TGTGCCAGCAGTTTGCCACTAGCGATATCCGGGGAGCTGTTTTTT. It codes for CASSLPLAISGELFF.

V and J are TRBV7-9 and TRBJ1-2; a weak D match, TRBD1 (6 bases). Germline V CDR1 and CDR2: SEHNR, FQNEAQ (reference sequence). Trimming left V 1 base short and J 7 bases short, with 7 bases between. This CDR3 contains 12 residues. DNA of the CDR3: TGTGCCAGCAGCTTAGACAGGGTTGGCTACACCTTC. This codes for CASSLDRVGYTF.

The chain carries TRBV5-8 and TRBJ2-3; TRBD1 matches at 8 bases. The J segment lost 1 base and the V segment lost 2 bases, leaving 9 bases of the junction unmatched. The CDR3 is 17 residues long. Germline V lookup: CDR1 SGHTS, CDR2 YDEGEE. CDR3 DNA: TGTGCCAGCAGCTTTAACTATGGACAGGGTCGCACAGATACGCAGTATTTT. This codes for CASSFNYGQGRTDTQYF.

The gene calls are TRBV12-5 and TRBJ2-1; 10 nucleotides match TRBD2. The germline CDR1 and CDR2 sequences are LGHNT and FRNRAP. The CDR3 consists of 15 residues. Trimming removed 2 bases from V and 4 bases from J; junction bases left unmatched: 2. In DNA, the CDR3 is TGTGCTAGTGGTTTGCTAGCGGGGGTATACAATGAGCAGTTCTTC. Its protein is CASGLLAGVYNEQFF.

The gene calls are TRBV5-1 and TRBJ1-3; the match to TRBD1 covers 9 bases. Germline CDR1 SGHRS, CDR2 YFSETQ. Losses at the gene ends were 0 bases for V and 4 bases for J; bases not matched to a gene: 5. The CDR3 is 16 residues long. Here the CDR3 reads CASSLAPQGAGNTIYF. Here the CDR3 DNA reads TGCGCCAGCAGCTTGGCCCCACAGGGGGCGGGAAACACCATATATTTT.

This chain links TRBV5-5 with TRBJ2-1, with 14 nucleotides matching TRBD2. Trimming at V came to 4 bases and at J to 6 bases, leaving 3 bases not matched to a gene. The length of the CDR3 is 15 residues. The V gene's germline CDR1 is SGHKS and CDR2 YYEKEE (reference sequence). The CDR3 loop is CASSLGLAGANEQFF. The DNA of the CDR3 is TGTGCCAGCAGCCTGGGACTAGCGGGGGCCAATGAGCAGTTCTTC.

J is TRBJ2-7 and V is TRBV6-5; no clear D gene. The CDR3 runs to 14 residues. Trimming removed 6 bases at V and 5 bases at J, with 17 bases between. The germline V gene encodes CDR1 MNHEY and CDR2 SVGAGI. The CDR3 here is CASSHVNNLDEQYF. The CDR3 DNA follows: TGTGCCAGCAGCCACGTTAACAATCTCGACGAGCAGTACTTC.

This chain uses TRBV5-1 with TRBJ2-2, with 9 bases fitting TRBD1. The junction had 11 bases not matched to a gene; V was cut back by 5 bases and J by 3 bases. The CDR3 sequence is 17 residues long. The germline CDR1 and CDR2 sequences are SGHRS and YFSETQ. CDR3 sequence: CASRGDRDRADTGELFF. CDR3 nucleotides: TGCGCCAGCAGGGGGGATCGGGACAGGGCTGACACCGGGGAGCTGTTTTTT.

This chain uses TRBV28 with TRBJ2-3; 9 bases are shared with TRBD1. Germline trimming cut 6 bases from V and 2 bases from J; bases unmatched to any gene: 3. The germline V gene encodes CDR1 MDHEN and CDR2 SYDVKM. The CDR3 consists of 14 residues. CDR3 sequence (DNA): TGTGCCAGCAGAGGGACAGGGTACACAGATACGCAGTATTTT. Translating gives CASRGTGYTDTQYF. Together with reference TRBV28 and TRBJ2-3, the CDR3 gives the full variable domain: DVKVTQSSRYLVKRTGEKVFLECVQDMDHENMFWYRQDPGLGLRLIYFSYDVKMKEKGDIPEGYSVSREKKERFSLILESASTNQTSMYLCASRGTGYTDTQYFGPGTRLTVL.

The chain recombines TRBV6-6 with TRBJ2-7, with 8 bases lining up with TRBD1. In germline, CDR1 is MNHNY, CDR2 SVGAGI (reference sequence). V lost 2 bases and J lost 3; bases outside the gene matches: 3. This CDR3 contains 14 residues. As DNA, the CDR3 is TGTGCCAGCAGTTACACCGGACAGGGCTACGAGCAGTACTTC. Amino acids: CASSYTGQGYEQYF.